The 27 T cell receptor beta chains in this list originate from one sample, sequenced in a study of long-term antiretroviral therapy in people with HIV. Assay version v3.0 of immunoSEQ was used, and it was run at survey level. Only in-frame clones appear in the TCRdb table, and some are missing; sequencing was by immunoSEQ multiplex PCR. There are about 43,000 clones in the sample; around nine tenths occur only once, and roughly 5% lies in the top ten. Specimen: unsorted PBMCs, collected 0.1 years before starting antiretroviral therapy. The receptor set was obtained from a woman in her forties or fifties with HIV.

The chain uses TRBV7-2 and TRBJ2-3; no clear D gene. Per germline, CDR1 SGHTA and CDR2 FQGNSA. V shed 0 bases and J shed 2 bases, with 12 bases lying between them. CDR3 length: 16 residues. In DNA form, the CDR3 reads TGTGCCAGCAGCTTAGCGCACTTTTCACCCACAGATACGCAGTATTTT. This sequence encodes CASSLAHFSPTDTQYF.

This sequence joins TRBV14 and TRBJ1-3; 11 positions agree with TRBD1. CDR3 size: 15 residues. Germline V gene lookup returns CDR1 SGHDN and CDR2 FVKESK. Trimming took 4 bases from V and 2 from J; bases not matched to a gene: 1. CDR3 region: CASSPGQGAGNTIYF. In DNA, the CDR3 is TGTGCCAGCAGCCCGGGACAGGGGGCTGGAAACACCATATATTTT. The full variable domain, completed using reference TRBV14 and TRBJ1-3, is EAGVTQFPSHSVIEKGQTVTLRCDPISGHDNLYWYRRVMGKEIKFLLHFVKESKQDESGMPNNRFLAERTGGTYSTLKVQPAELEDSGVYFCASSPGQGAGNTIYFGEGSWLTVV.

This chain links TRBV6-6 with TRBJ2-3; no definite D call. Germline V gene lookup returns CDR1 MNHNY and CDR2 SVGAGI (reference sequence). The CDR3 sequence is 12 residues long. With 2 bases removed from V and 10 bases from J, the gap between germline ends came to 10 bases. Written as DNA, the CDR3 is TGTGCCAGCAGTTACCCTCCCGGCGCGCAGTATTTT. Translating it yields CASSYPPGAQYF.

CDR3: CASSQEWDIRRNTIYF. In nucleotides, the CDR3 is TGCGCCAGCAGCCAAGAATGGGACATCAGGAGAAACACCATATATTTT. This chain joins TRBV4-3 and TRBJ1-3; possible D gene TRBD1, 6 bases. This CDR3 is built from 16 residues. Trimming stripped 0 bases from V and 5 bases from J, with 14 bases between. Germline V gene data show CDR1 as LGHNA and CDR2 as YSLEER.

V gene TRBV29-1 combines with J gene TRBJ1-2, with no clear D. CDR3 length: 12 amino acids. V dropped 3 bases and J dropped 4 bases, with 9 bases sitting between them. Germline values: CDR1 SQVTM, CDR2 ANQGSEA. CDR3 bases: TGCAGCGTTGACCAGGTCCTCTATGGCTACACCTTC. This sequence encodes CSVDQVLYGYTF.

This clone was seen a single time. The chain is built from TRBV19 and TRBJ2-1, with unresolved D. The ends were cut back, 0 bases at V and 3 bases at J, with 3 bases in the middle. The germline V gene has CDR1 LNHDA and CDR2 SQIVND (reference sequence). The CDR3 is made up of 13 amino acids. The CDR3 is CASSIDSYNEQFF. Written as DNA, the CDR3 is TGTGCCAGTAGTATAGACAGCTACAATGAGCAGTTCTTC.

This chain connects TRBV12-5 to TRBJ2-2, with D possibly TRBD1 on 5 matching bases. Germline CDR1 and CDR2: LGHNT and FRNRAP. CDR3 length: 16 amino acids. V shed 7 bases and J shed 6 bases, with 21 bases lying between them. CDR3 sequence reads: CASARPTVLKPGELFF. DNA of the CDR3: TGTGCTAGTGCCCGTCCGACAGTCCTAAAGCCCGGGGAGCTGTTTTTT.

J is TRBJ1-1 and V is TRBV7-6; D gene ambiguous. The germline gives CDR1 SGHVS, CDR2 FNYEAQ. Between the trimmed V and J ends, which lost 5 bases and 0 bases, there was a span of 10 bases. This CDR3 comprises 14 residues. For the CDR3, the DNA is TGTGCCAGCAGCCCGACTGGTTTGAACACTGAAGCTTTCTTT. The encoded protein is CASSPTGLNTEAFF. The full variable domain, rest sourced from reference TRBV7-6 and TRBJ1-1, is GAGVSQSPRYKVTKRGQDVALRCDPISGHVSLYWYRQALGQGPEFLTYFNYEAQQDKSGLPNDRFSAERPEGSISTLTIQRTEQRDSAMYRCASSPTGLNTEAFFGQGTRLTVV.

The chain recombines TRBV6-1 with TRBJ2-3, with no clear D. V dropped 5 bases and J dropped 2 bases, with 11 bases sitting between them. The CDR3 is made up of 14 amino acids. The germline CDR1 and CDR2 sequences are MNHNS and SASEGT. The CDR3 DNA sequence: TGTGCCAGCAGTAGGGCACAGTCCACAGATACGCAGTATTTT. This encodes CASSRAQSTDTQYF.

The genes are TRBV2 and TRBJ1-2; D call uncertain. V dropped 0 bases and J dropped 2 bases, with 4 bases sitting between them. The CDR3 is made up of 13 amino acids. Germline CDR1 and CDR2: SNHLY and FYNNEI. In nucleotides, the CDR3 is TGTGCCAGCAGTGAAGCACAGAACTATGGCTACACCTTC. Translated, it gives CASSEAQNYGYTF.

This sequence joins TRBV30 and TRBJ1-1; a possible D gene is TRBD1 (5 bases). The CDR3 has 15 amino acids. The V and J ends lost 1 base and 10 bases respectively, with 22 bases between them. Germline V gene data show CDR1 as GTSNPN and CDR2 as SVGIG (reference sequence). The CDR3: CAWSGGTPGGVAAFF. In DNA, the CDR3 is TGTGCCTGGAGTGGGGGCACCCCAGGCGGAGTGGCAGCTTTCTTT.

The V gene is TRBV6-5, the J gene TRBJ1-1; 9 nucleotides align to TRBD1. Per germline, CDR1 MNHEY and CDR2 SVGAGI. The V segment lost 6 bases and the J segment 5 bases; nucleotides outside the gene matches: 7. The CDR3 runs 14 residues. The CDR3: CASRHRGRGTEAFF. CDR3 in DNA: TGTGCCAGCAGGCACAGGGGGCGCGGGACTGAAGCTTTCTTT.

The chain combines TRBV9 with TRBJ2-3; TRBD1 might be the D (7 bases). V lost 4 bases, J lost 0 bases, and 15 bases lay in between. The CDR3 has 16 amino acids. The germline gives CDR1 SGDLS, CDR2 YYNGEE. The CDR3: CASSPRQGLSTDTQYF. DNA of the CDR3: TGTGCCAGCAGCCCTCGACAGGGACTTAGCACAGATACGCAGTATTTT.

The gene calls are TRBV19 and TRBJ2-2; D unclear. V lost 1 base and J lost 1, with 7 bases in between. Germline CDR1 and CDR2: LNHDA and SQIVND (reference sequence). The CDR3 contains 15 residues. Here the CDR3 reads CASSIVGLNTGELFF. In DNA form, the CDR3 reads TGTGCCAGTAGTATAGTTGGGCTGAACACCGGGGAGCTGTTTTTT.

V gene TRBV9 combines with J gene TRBJ2-5, with TRBD1 identical over 9 bases. The CDR3 extends over 16 amino acids. V dropped 4 bases and J dropped 4; count of bases not matched to a gene: 11. Germline-derived CDR1 and CDR2 are SGDLS and YYNGEE. The CDR3 here is CASSKLDRGWGETQYF. The CDR3 DNA follows: TGTGCCAGCAGCAAATTGGACAGGGGATGGGGAGAGACCCAGTACTTC.

This chain connects TRBV6-6 to TRBJ2-3; 9 bases align to TRBD2. The CDR3 is 16 amino acids. Germline CDR1 MNHNY, CDR2 SVGAGI (reference sequence). With V trimmed by 2 bases and J by 5 bases, 8 bases remained unmatched. The CDR3 reads CASSYRGGGGLDTQYF. The CDR3 DNA follows: TGTGCCAGCAGTTACCGTGGCGGGGGGGGCTTAGATACGCAGTATTTT.

V usage is TRBV27 and J usage is TRBJ1-4; 10 positions agree with TRBD1. This CDR3 spans 14 amino acids. Germline V gene lookup returns CDR1 MNHEY and CDR2 SMNVEV (reference sequence). The ends lost 5 bases at V and 8 bases at J; junction bases unmatched: 5. This CDR3 is CASSRQGAGEKLFF. CDR3 DNA: TGTGCCAGCAGTAGACAGGGGGCCGGGGAAAAACTGTTTTTT.

The chain combines TRBV7-9 with TRBJ1-2, with D possibly being TRBD1 (6 bases). V lost 5 bases and J 2 bases, leaving 15 bases between the germline ends. The V gene's germline CDR1 is SEHNR and CDR2 FQNEAQ (reference sequence). The CDR3 has 15 residues. The CDR3 sequence is CASSPTGQKNYGYTF. The CDR3 region has the DNA TGTGCCAGCAGCCCAACAGGACAGAAGAACTATGGCTACACCTTC.

This chain joins TRBV6-1 and TRBJ1-5, with D possibly matching TRBD1 (6 bases). Trimming removed 0 bases from V and 5 bases from J, with 14 bases in between. Germline loops: CDR1 MNHNS, CDR2 SASEGT. This CDR3 is 16 amino acids long. Here the CDR3 DNA reads TGTGCCAGCAGTGAAGCGTGGAGACAGGACCATCAGCCCCAGCATTTT. This gives the protein CASSEAWRQDHQPQHF.

The chain recombines TRBV14 with TRBJ1-1; 7 positions agree with TRBD1. Germline CDR1 is SGHDN and CDR2 is FVKESK. V shed 3 bases and J 3 bases; nucleotides not matched to a gene: 7. The CDR3 consists of 15 residues. The CDR3 loop is CASSQFGGTDTEAFF. The CDR3 DNA follows: TGTGCCAGCAGCCAGTTCGGGGGGACAGACACTGAAGCTTTCTTT.

This CDR3 reads CASSQIPTSGANVLTF. The CDR3 DNA is TGCGCCAGCAGCCAGATCCCAACCTCTGGGGCCAACGTCCTGACTTTC. V and J are TRBV4-1 and TRBJ2-6; unclear D gene. Trimming pared 3 bases from V and 0 bases from J, leaving 9 bases between. Germline CDR1 reads MGHRA; CDR2 reads YSYEKL. This CDR3 comprises 16 residues.

V gene TRBV6-5 combines with J gene TRBJ1-1; a weak D match, TRBD1 (5 bases). The germline V and J ends were trimmed by 3 bases and 4 bases, with 12 bases remaining between them. This CDR3 contains 14 residues. Germline-derived CDR1 and CDR2 are MNHEY and SVGAGI. The CDR3 loop reads CASSYGRGSTEAFF. CDR3 nucleotides: TGTGCCAGCAGTTATGGAAGGGGATCCACTGAAGCTTTCTTT.

The chain joins TRBV2 to TRBJ2-7; D gene unclear. The germline V gene encodes CDR1 SNHLY and CDR2 FYNNEI. Trimming took 3 bases from V and 2 from J, leaving 8 bases between them. The CDR3 totals 13 residues. Written as DNA, the CDR3 is TGTGCCAGCAGTGATGGTCCGGCCTACGAGCAGTACTTC. It specifies CASSDGPAYEQYF.

This clone was seen just once. The chain has TRBV7-6 and TRBJ2-5, with 7 bases aligning to TRBD1. Per germline, CDR1 SGHVS and CDR2 FNYEAQ. The CDR3 runs to 14 residues. The junction had 8 bases not matched to a gene; V was cut back by 3 bases and J by 7 bases. CDR3 residues: CASSLARQGGTQYF. CDR3 nucleotides: TGTGCCAGCAGCTTGGCAAGACAGGGTGGGACCCAGTACTTC.

Only a few counts were recorded for this clone. The rearrangement joins TRBV4-3 to TRBJ1-4, with unresolved D. The V end was cut by 0 bases, the J end by 14 bases, with 16 bases between. Germline V lookup: CDR1 LGHNA, CDR2 YSLEER. This CDR3 is built from 14 residues. CDR3 coding DNA: TGCGCCAGCAGCCAAGATGATCCACCCTATGTGCTGTTTTTT. The encoded protein is CASSQDDPPYVLFF.

The genes are TRBV5-1 and TRBJ1-1, with D unresolved. V shed 0 bases and J shed 4 bases, with 10 bases lying between them. This CDR3 comprises 14 residues. Germline assignment: CDR1 SGHRS and CDR2 YFSETQ. CDR3 sequence reads: CASSLAAGTTEAFF. The CDR3 DNA is TGCGCCAGCAGCTTGGCCGCAGGTACCACTGAAGCTTTCTTT.

The genes are TRBV6-1 and TRBJ2-7; TRBD1 agrees at 10 bases. With 3 bases clipped from V and 5 bases from J, the junction kept 7 bases outside the gene matches. Germline CDR1 MNHNS, CDR2 SASEGT. The CDR3 sequence is 15 residues long. The CDR3 DNA reads as TGTGCCAGCAGTGAGTGGACAGGGGGGAGGGACGAGCAGTACTTC. It codes for CASSEWTGGRDEQYF.